The present TCR beta chain was sequenced within a study of blood T cell repertoires in COVID-19. Background on the study: Both acute and convalescent COVID-19 samples were obtained from the United States, Italy and Spain.

The CDR3 is 16 residues long. V lost 1 base, J lost 4 bases, and 6 bases stayed unmatched. Germline CDR1 reads SEHNR; CDR2 reads FQNEAQ (reference sequence). This clone came up once. Repertoires were generated with immunoSEQ multiplex PCR, while TCRdb's copy carries only in-frame clones and drops some. There are around 100,000 clones in the sample; about 88% occur only once, and 7.5% to 9.5% lies in the top ten. V is TRBV7-9 and J is TRBJ2-5; 10 positions agree with TRBD1. The receptor was isolated from an older woman who had recovered from COVID-19. Sequences were obtained from peripheral blood. The CDR3 protein is CASSLGQGAPGETQYF. CDR3 nucleotide sequence: TGTGCCAGCAGCTTAGGACAGGGGGCACCGGGAGAGACCCAGTACTTC.